This T cell receptor beta chain is drawn from a study of blood T cell repertoires in COVID-19. Study at large: Collection of acute and convalescent COVID-19 samples took place in the United States, Italy and Spain. Sources were T cells, B-cell-depleted T cells, or PBMCs; the material itself was cDNA or gDNA.

The table came from immunoSEQ multiplex PCR; TCRdb's copy has only in-frame clones and leaves some out. Of 150,000 to 200,000 clones in the sample, approximately 87% are singletons; the top ten hold 3.7%. Trimming removed 7 bases at V and 6 bases at J, with 12 bases between. Germline V gives CDR1 WNHNN, CDR2 SYGVQD (reference sequence). This CDR3 is built from 13 residues. The clonotype originates from a man younger than 35 with active or convalescent COVID-19. J is TRBJ1-4 and V is TRBV10-1; D is uncertain. Sequencing was performed on peripheral blood. Here the CDR3 reads CASKRAGDEKLFF. CDR3 DNA: TGCGCCAGCAAGAGGGCGGGAGATGAAAAACTGTTTTTT.